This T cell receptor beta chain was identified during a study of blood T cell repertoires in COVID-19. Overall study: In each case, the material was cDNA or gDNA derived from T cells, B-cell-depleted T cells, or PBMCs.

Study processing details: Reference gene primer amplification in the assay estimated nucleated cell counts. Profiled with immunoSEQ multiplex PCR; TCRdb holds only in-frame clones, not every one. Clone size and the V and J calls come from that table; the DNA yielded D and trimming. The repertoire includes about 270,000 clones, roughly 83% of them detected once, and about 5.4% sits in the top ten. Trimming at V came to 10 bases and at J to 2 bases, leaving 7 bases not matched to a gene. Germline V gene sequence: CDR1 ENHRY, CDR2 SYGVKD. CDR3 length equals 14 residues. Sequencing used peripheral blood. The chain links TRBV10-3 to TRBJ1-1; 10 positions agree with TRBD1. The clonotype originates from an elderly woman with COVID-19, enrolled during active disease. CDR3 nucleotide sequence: TGTGCCACCGGAAGGACAGGGGGTAACACTGAAGCTTTCTTT. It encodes CATGRTGGNTEAFF.